Listed below are T cell receptor beta chains from one sample, sequenced in a study of cytomegalovirus exposure and HLA in healthy donors. Here immunoSEQ multiplex PCR was the method, and the copy in TCRdb shows in-frame clones only, minus some. The sample has 90,000 to 100,000 clones, approximately 76% seen once. Sequenced input: PBMCs. The receptors come from a woman aged 55 to 70 in good health and CMV-seropositive. The CDR3 runs from the conserved cysteine through the conserved F or W. Fields, in order: D gene, V gene, clone size, CDR3 length, J gene, CDR3 protein, CDR3 DNA. D genes are given only for firm matches. Clone size is given for some rows only: seen once, a few or many times, or a class if the clone is expanded.

>NA|TRBV5-6|NA|15|TRBJ1-1
CASRWRQEAMTEAFF
TGTGCCAGCAGATGGAGACAGGAGGCAATGACTGAAGCTTTCTTT
>NA|TRBV15|NA|12|TRBJ1-4
CATSTPGEKLFF
TGTGCCACCAGCACCCCGGGGGAAAAACTGTTTTTT
>TRBD1|TRBV5-6|NA|16|TRBJ1-5
CASSYYRTGGGQPQHF
TGTGCCAGCAGCTACTACCGTACAGGGGGCGGTCAGCCCCAGCATTTT
>NA|TRBV6-4|NA|15|TRBJ2-1
CASSVKSGSYNEQFF
TGTGCCAGCAGTGTTAAAAGCGGCTCCTACAATGAGCAGTTCTTC
>NA|TRBV28|NA|14|TRBJ1-5
CASSLSGGNQPQHF
TGTGCCAGCAGTTTGTCCGGGGGGAATCAGCCCCAGCATTTT
>NA|TRBV6-5|NA|14|TRBJ2-7
CASSDYGIAYEQYF
TGTGCCAGCAGTGATTACGGGATTGCCTACGAGCAGTACTTC
>NA|TRBV18|NA|16|TRBJ2-2
CASSPRRGTNTGELFF
TGTGCCAGCTCACCACGGAGGGGAACGAACACCGGGGAGCTGTTTTTT
>NA|TRBV6-1|NA|11|TRBJ1-2
CASSGSGGYTF
TGTGCCAGCAGTGGGAGTGGCGGCTACACCTTC
>TRBD1|TRBV5-1|NA|16|TRBJ2-7
CASSKDPGTGFYEQYF
TGCGCCAGCAGCAAGGATCCCGGGACAGGGTTCTACGAGCAGTACTTC
>NA|TRBV15|NA|15|TRBJ2-2
CATSTPGTATGELFF
TGTGCCACCAGCACCCCGGGGACTGCGACCGGGGAGCTGTTTTTT
>NA|TRBV29-1|NA|12|TRBJ2-2
CSAILVSGELFF
TGCAGCGCCATACTAGTTTCCGGGGAGCTGTTTTTT
>NA|TRBV27|NA|15|TRBJ2-7
CASSLGGGRGYEQYF
TGTGCCAGCAGTTTGGGGGGGGGCCGGGGCTACGAGCAGTACTTC
>NA|TRBV9|NA|14|TRBJ1-1
CASSSRGANTEAFF
TGTGCCAGCAGCTCCCGTGGGGCCAACACTGAAGCTTTCTTT
>TRBD1|TRBV27|NA|14|TRBJ2-1
CASRGTGGNNEQFF
TGTGCCAGCAGAGGGACAGGAGGAAACAATGAGCAGTTCTTC
>TRBD1|TRBV11-2|NA|15|TRBJ1-5
CASSSSDRVGQPQHF
TGTGCCAGCAGCTCCTCTGACAGGGTCGGGCAGCCCCAGCATTTT
>TRBD1|TRBV5-4|NA|16|TRBJ2-5
CASSLAEGGSQETQYF
TGTGCCAGCAGCTTGGCGGAAGGGGGCTCCCAAGAGACCCAGTACTTC
>NA|TRBV9|NA|15|TRBJ1-4
CASSVKGATNEKLFF
TGTGCCAGCAGCGTAAAGGGGGCAACTAATGAAAAACTGTTTTTT
>NA|TRBV4-1|NA|15|TRBJ1-1
CASSRDGQGNAEAFF
TGCGCCAGCAGCCGAGACGGCCAGGGGAACGCTGAAGCTTTCTTT
>TRBD2|TRBV19|few|14|TRBJ2-2
CASMTSEYTGELFF
TGTGCCAGTATGACTAGCGAATACACCGGGGAGCTGTTTTTT
>NA|TRBV28|NA|15|TRBJ1-1
CASSLGGVAGTEAFF
TGTGCCAGCAGTTTAGGAGGGGTCGCGGGCACTGAAGCTTTCTTT
>TRBD2|TRBV4-1|once|18|TRBJ2-7
CASSQRGGLAGGTYEQYF
TGCGCCAGCAGCCAAAGGGGAGGACTAGCGGGAGGGACCTACGAGCAGTACTTC
>TRBD2|TRBV7-3|NA|15|TRBJ2-7
CASSPSGGLVYEQYF
TGTGCCAGCAGCCCGAGCGGGGGCCTCGTTTACGAGCAGTACTTC
>TRBD2|TRBV4-1|NA|19|TRBJ2-1
CASSRSGTSGRIPYNEQFF
TGCGCCAGCAGCCGCTCTGGGACTAGCGGGAGGATCCCCTACAATGAGCAGTTCTTC
>TRBD2|TRBV13|NA|15|TRBJ2-7
CASSPGTSGSGGQYF
TGTGCCAGCAGCCCAGGGACTAGCGGGAGCGGAGGGCAGTACTTC
>TRBD1|TRBV12-5|few|13|TRBJ1-1
CASGDRGNTEAFF
TGTGCTAGTGGGGACAGGGGGAACACTGAAGCTTTCTTT
>NA|TRBV5-6|NA|17|TRBJ1-3
CASSWRVPGSSGNTIYF
TGTGCCAGCAGCTGGAGGGTACCGGGAAGCTCTGGAAACACCATATATTTT
>TRBD1|TRBV4-1|NA|16|TRBJ1-1
CASSLSGTGGYTEAFF
TGCGCCAGCAGCCTCTCCGGGACAGGGGGGTACACTGAAGCTTTCTTT
>NA|TRBV6-1|NA|11|TRBJ1-1
CETVMNTEAFF
TGCGAGACAGTTATGAACACTGAAGCTTTCTTT
>TRBD1|TRBV11-2|once|15|TRBJ1-5
CASSYGTATGQPQHF
TGTGCCAGCAGCTATGGGACCGCGACAGGGCAGCCCCAGCATTTT
>NA|TRBV19|once|13|TRBJ2-2
CASSIVRTGELFF
TGTGCCAGTAGTATTGTCAGGACCGGGGAGCTGTTTTTT
>NA|TRBV2|few|14|TRBJ1-1
CASSDARGGTEAFF
TGTGCCAGCAGTGACGCGAGGGGAGGCACTGAAGCTTTCTTT
>NA|TRBV7-6|NA|12|TRBJ2-1
CASSFAPEAQFF
TGTGCCAGCAGCTTTGCCCCAGAGGCGCAGTTCTTC
>NA|TRBV7-9|NA|18|TRBJ1-1
CASSFVTVEGALNTEAFF
TGTGCCAGCAGCTTTGTCACCGTGGAAGGGGCCCTGAACACTGAAGCTTTCTTT
>TRBD2|TRBV18|NA|16|TRBJ2-3
CASSPILAGATDTQYF
TGTGCCAGCTCACCCATATTAGCGGGAGCCACAGATACGCAGTATTTT
>NA|TRBV20-1|NA|11|TRBJ1-1
CSAKAGAEAFF
TGCAGTGCTAAGGCAGGGGCTGAAGCTTTCTTT
>NA|TRBV18|NA|14|TRBJ2-7
CASSRQQDSYEQYF
TGTGCCAGCTCACGGCAACAGGACTCCTACGAGCAGTACTTC
>TRBD2|TRBV19|NA|15|TRBJ2-1
CASSLLAGVSNEQFF
TGTGCCAGTAGCCTACTAGCGGGAGTCAGCAATGAGCAGTTCTTC
>TRBD1|TRBV29-1|NA|14|TRBJ1-2
CSVEETGQGYGYTF
TGCAGCGTTGAAGAGACTGGACAGGGGTACGGCTACACCTTC
>TRBD1|TRBV9|NA|16|TRBJ2-5
CASSVYGQGAGETQYF
TGTGCCAGCAGCGTCTATGGACAGGGGGCTGGAGAGACCCAGTACTTC